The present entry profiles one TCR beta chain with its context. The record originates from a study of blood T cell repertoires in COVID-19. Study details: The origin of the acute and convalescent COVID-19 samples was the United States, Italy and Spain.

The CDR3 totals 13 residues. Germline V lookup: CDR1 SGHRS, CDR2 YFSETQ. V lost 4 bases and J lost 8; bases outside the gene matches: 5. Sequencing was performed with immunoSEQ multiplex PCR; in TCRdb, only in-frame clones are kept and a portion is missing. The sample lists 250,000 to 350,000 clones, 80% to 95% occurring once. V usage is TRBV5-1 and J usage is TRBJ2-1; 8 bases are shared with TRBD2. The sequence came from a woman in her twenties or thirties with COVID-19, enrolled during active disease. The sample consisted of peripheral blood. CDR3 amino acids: CASSPGGPDEQFF. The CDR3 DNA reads TGCGCCAGCAGCCCGGGAGGGCCTGATGAGCAGTTCTTC.